What follows are 32 T cell receptor beta chains derived from one specimen sequenced in a study of T cell changes during pregnancy in multiple sclerosis. Clones were read by immunoSEQ multiplex PCR, and TCRdb kept only the in-frame ones, dropping some. Of over 60,000 clones in the sample, 90% to 95% are singletons; the top ten hold 0.9% to 1.2%. Specimen: peripheral blood, collected in the first trimester of pregnancy. These receptors all stem from a female donor with multiple sclerosis, enrolled in a pregnancy study.

This chain links TRBV7-9 with TRBJ2-6, with 8 bases aligning to TRBD2. CDR1 is SEHNR and CDR2 is FQNEAQ in the germline V gene (reference sequence). Trimming took 4 bases from V and 1 from J; bases not matched to a gene: 12. The length of the CDR3 is 19 residues. CDR3 sequence: CASSSGLAAAKSGANVLTF. The CDR3, as DNA: TGTGCCAGCAGCTCCGGACTAGCCGCCGCAAAGTCTGGGGCCAACGTCCTGACTTTC.

The chain is built from TRBV9 and TRBJ1-2; 7 bases fit TRBD1. Germline CDR1 is SGDLS and CDR2 is YYNGEE. V gave up 5 bases and J gave up 2 bases; unmatched junction bases: 3. This CDR3 is built from 13 residues. The CDR3 here is CASRGQSNYGYTF. The CDR3 nucleotides are TGTGCCAGCAGGGGACAGTCCAACTATGGCTACACCTTC.

The rearrangement uses TRBV27 and TRBJ1-1, with D unclear. The CDR3 is 14 residues long. Germline CDR1 reads MNHEY; CDR2 reads SMNVEV (reference sequence). The V end lost 3 bases, the J end lost 1 base, and 9 bases lay between the germline ends. This CDR3 reads CASSFGRENTEAFF. In DNA, the CDR3 is TGTGCCAGCAGTTTCGGACGGGAGAACACTGAAGCTTTCTTT.

The count of this clone is one. The chain recombines TRBV9 with TRBJ1-2; 7 positions agree with TRBD1. This CDR3 spans 13 amino acids. V shed 3 bases, J shed 5 bases, and the junction held 4 bases outside the gene matches. The germline V gene encodes CDR1 SGDLS and CDR2 YYNGEE. Here the CDR3 reads CASSGGQDYGYTF. The CDR3 nucleotides read TGTGCCAGCAGCGGCGGACAGGATTATGGCTACACCTTC.

The V and J genes are TRBV6-1 and TRBJ2-1; 7 bases are shared with TRBD1. Trimming at V came to 6 bases and at J to 2 bases, leaving 4 bases not matched to a gene. Per germline, CDR1 MNHNS and CDR2 SASEGT. The CDR3 length is 14 residues. Here the CDR3 DNA reads TGTGCCAGCAGCACAGACAGGGCCTACAATGAGCAGTTCTTC. Protein: CASSTDRAYNEQFF.

This clone has a single count. The chain has TRBV7-8 and TRBJ1-2; tentative D call: TRBD1 (5 bases). Trimming removed 2 bases at V and 4 bases at J, with 11 bases between. Germline CDR1 reads SGHVS; CDR2 reads FQNEAQ. The CDR3 runs to 14 residues. Here the CDR3 reads CASSLKGIPYGYTF. In DNA form, the CDR3 reads TGTGCCAGCAGCTTAAAGGGGATCCCCTATGGCTACACCTTC.

This clone came up once. V usage is TRBV5-1 and J usage is TRBJ1-4; D is unclear. This CDR3 is built from 13 residues. The V gene's germline CDR1 is SGHRS and CDR2 YFSETQ. With 3 bases removed from V and 8 bases from J, the gap between germline ends came to 11 bases. CDR3 amino acids: CASSYELREKLFF. CDR3 bases: TGCGCCAGCAGCTATGAACTCCGGGAAAAACTGTTTTTT.

This rearrangement joins TRBV6-5 to TRBJ2-3; 7 nucleotides agree with TRBD1. This CDR3 contains 16 residues. V lost 3 bases, J lost 4 bases, and 10 bases stayed unmatched. Per germline, CDR1 MNHEY and CDR2 SVGAGI. CDR3 in amino acids: CASSYRQGSSADTQYF. The CDR3 region has the DNA TGTGCCAGCAGTTATAGACAGGGCAGTTCAGCAGATACGCAGTATTTT.

The V gene is TRBV19, the J gene TRBJ2-4; a weak D match, TRBD2 (5 bases). V lost 3 bases to trimming and J lost 8 bases, with 14 bases between them. Germline V gene sequence: CDR1 LNHDA, CDR2 SQIVND (reference sequence). This CDR3 has 14 amino acids. CDR3 sequence reads: CASSIKASNDIQYF. The DNA for the CDR3 is TGTGCCAGTAGTATTAAGGCTAGCAACGACATTCAGTACTTC. The entire variable domain, with the rest obtained from reference TRBV19 and TRBJ2-4, is as follows: DGGITQSPKYLFRKEGQNVTLSCEQNLNHDAMYWYRQDPGQGLRLIYYSQIVNDFQKGDIAEGYSVSREKKESFPLTVTSAQKNPTAFYLCASSIKASNDIQYFGAGTRLSVL.

V and J are TRBV13 and TRBJ1-1; possibly TRBD1 for D (5 bases). The V end was cut by 5 bases, the J end by 1 base, with 14 bases between. This CDR3 region has 15 residues. From germline, CDR1 is PRHDT and CDR2 FYEKMQ (reference sequence). CDR3 protein: CASSPPRTTNTEAFF. The DNA of the CDR3 is TGTGCCAGCAGCCCACCGAGGACAACGAACACTGAAGCTTTCTTT.

The chain joins TRBV28 to TRBJ2-1, with 9 bases aligning to TRBD1. Losses at the gene ends were 6 bases for V and 3 bases for J; bases not matched to a gene: 9. CDR1 is MDHEN, CDR2 SYDVKM, per germline. This CDR3 region has 16 residues. The DNA of the CDR3 is TGTGCCAGCAGGGATCCCGGGACAGGGAACTACAATGAGCAGTTCTTC. Protein sequence: CASRDPGTGNYNEQFF.

The chain uses TRBV4-1 and TRBJ2-3; D remains unclear. The V and J ends lost 1 base and 6 bases respectively, with 23 bases between them. CDR3 size: 18 residues. Germline CDR1 reads MGHRA; CDR2 reads YSYEKL. The CDR3 region has the DNA TGCGCCAGCAGCCAAGTACTTTCCGGGTTAAGGTTGGCGGATACGCAGTATTTT. Translation: CASSQVLSGLRLADTQYF.

The chain joins TRBV4-3 to TRBJ1-4; maybe TRBD1 (5 bases). This CDR3 is 17 amino acids long. V lost 0 bases to trimming and J lost 0 bases, with 11 bases between them. Germline CDR1 reads LGHNA; CDR2 reads YSLEER. The CDR3 sequence is CASSQDGGGATNEKLFF. Written as DNA, the CDR3 is TGCGCCAGCAGCCAAGATGGGGGGGGAGCAACTAATGAAAAACTGTTTTTT.

The table lists this clone with a count of one. The chain links TRBV7-3 to TRBJ1-2, with a tentative D call TRBD1 (6 bases). This CDR3 has 16 residues. CDR1 is SGHTA, CDR2 FQGTGA, per germline. V dropped 4 bases and J dropped 3 bases, with 18 bases sitting between them. In DNA, the CDR3 is TGTGCCAGCAGCTCTTCCTTCCCGGGACACTACTATGGCTACACCTTC. Translating gives CASSSSFPGHYYGYTF.

V gene TRBV10-3 combines with J gene TRBJ2-1, with D perhaps TRBD2 (6 bases). The V end was cut by 4 bases, the J end by 5 bases, with 18 bases between. This CDR3 spans 16 amino acids. CDR1 is ENHRY, CDR2 SYGVKD, per germline. The CDR3 sequence is CAISAYVGSSDNEQFF. As DNA, the CDR3 is TGTGCCATCAGTGCTTACGTCGGGAGCTCGGACAATGAGCAGTTCTTC.

This chain links TRBV11-3 with TRBJ2-1; TRBD1 aligns across 7 bases. CDR1 is SGHNT and CDR2 is YENEEA in the germline V gene. The CDR3 has 17 residues. Losses at the gene ends were 5 bases for V and 0 bases for J; bases not matched to a gene: 10. The CDR3 region is CASSRHRGQSSYNEQFF. For the CDR3, the DNA is TGTGCCAGCAGCCGCCACAGGGGACAAAGCTCCTACAATGAGCAGTTCTTC.

This CDR3 is CASSETGESGNTIYF. CDR3 sequence (DNA): TGTGCCAGCTCTGAAACAGGGGAATCTGGAAACACCATATATTTT. This chain uses TRBV7-3 with TRBJ1-3; 7 bases line up with TRBD1. J was trimmed by 1 base and V by 8 bases; bases with no gene match: 8. The V gene's germline CDR1 is SGHTA and CDR2 FQGTGA. The CDR3 is 15 residues long.

V and J are TRBV15 and TRBJ1-1; tentative D call: TRBD1 (5 bases). V shed 4 bases and J shed 1 base, with 10 bases lying between them. This CDR3 is 14 amino acids long. Germline V gene data show CDR1 as LNHNV and CDR2 as YYDKDF (reference sequence). CDR3 nucleotide sequence: TGTGCCACCAGCATCGGTGGACAGAACACTGAAGCTTTCTTT. Its translation: CATSIGGQNTEAFF.

The chain recombines TRBV27 with TRBJ1-2; 8 nucleotides agree with TRBD1. CDR3 length: 13 residues. Germline V CDR1 and CDR2: MNHEY, SMNVEV (reference sequence). The junction had 0 bases not matched to a gene; V was cut back by 3 bases and J by 3 bases. CDR3 nucleotide sequence: TGTGCCAGCAGTTTGACAGGGGACTATGGCTACACCTTC. This codes for CASSLTGDYGYTF.

The CDR3 DNA sequence: TGTGCCAGCAGTTTATTTTCGGGGAACACTGAAGCTTTCTTT. It codes for CASSLFSGNTEAFF. The chain couples TRBV27 to TRBJ1-1; no clear D gene. This CDR3 has 14 amino acids. Between the trimmed V and J ends, which lost 1 base and 1 base, there was a span of 7 bases. The germline CDR1 and CDR2 sequences are MNHEY and SMNVEV (reference sequence).

The V call is TRBV7-3, the J call TRBJ2-7, with D tentatively TRBD2 (6 bases). Looked up from germline, CDR1 is SGHTA and CDR2 is FQGTGA. Trimming removed 0 bases at V and 6 bases at J, with 12 bases between. This CDR3 contains 14 residues. CDR3 loop: CASSLTAGSGEQYF. Here the CDR3 DNA reads TGTGCCAGCAGCTTAACGGCCGGGAGTGGCGAGCAGTACTTC. The full variable domain, its missing parts supplied by reference TRBV7-3 and TRBJ2-7, is GAGVSQTPSNKVTEKGKYVELRCDPISGHTALYWYRQSLGQGPEFLIYFQGTGAADDSGLPNDRFFAVRPEGSVSTLKIQRTERGDSAVYLCASSLTAGSGEQYFGPGTRLTVT.

The chain uses TRBV6-5 and TRBJ2-1, with 11 bases that match TRBD1. V lost 4 bases and J lost 4; bases outside the gene matches: 6. From germline, CDR1 is MNHEY and CDR2 SVGAGI. There are 16 residues in the CDR3. Here the CDR3 DNA reads TGTGCCAGCAGTTCTAAGGACAGGGGGCCTTACAATGAGCAGTTCTTC. Its protein is CASSSKDRGPYNEQFF.

The chain is built from TRBV10-3 and TRBJ2-7; D is unresolved. V gave up 3 bases and J gave up 4 bases, with 7 bases separating them. The CDR3 covers 12 residues. Germline V gene lookup returns CDR1 ENHRY and CDR2 SYGVKD. The DNA for the CDR3 is TGTGCCATCAGTGAACTTACTTACGAGCAGTACTTC. This gives the protein CAISELTYEQYF.

The chain carries TRBV28 and TRBJ1-2, with a tentative D call TRBD1 (6 bases). In germline, CDR1 is MDHEN, CDR2 SYDVKM. Trimming left V 5 bases short and J 4 bases short, with 14 bases between. The CDR3 runs to 14 residues. This CDR3 is CASSIRTESYGYTF. For the CDR3, the DNA is TGTGCCAGCAGTATCCGGACAGAGTCCTATGGCTACACCTTC.

The V and J genes are TRBV9 and TRBJ2-2; the match to TRBD2 covers 12 bases. This CDR3 has 17 residues. The germline V gene has CDR1 SGDLS and CDR2 YYNGEE. The J segment lost 7 bases and the V segment lost 0 bases, leaving 7 bases of the junction unmatched. The CDR3, as DNA: TGTGCCAGCAGCGTAGGCCTAGCGGGAGGGCCAGGCGGGGAGCTGTTTTTT. Translated: CASSVGLAGGPGGELFF.

The V call is TRBV4-3, the J call TRBJ1-2; the D gene is possibly TRBD1 (6 bases). The germline V and J ends were trimmed by 2 bases and 4 bases, with 17 bases remaining between them. The CDR3 consists of 16 residues. Germline CDR1 reads LGHNA; CDR2 reads YSLEER. The chain's CDR3 is CASSQTLGGPPYGYTF. Here the CDR3 DNA reads TGCGCCAGCAGCCAAACCCTCGGGGGGCCCCCCTATGGCTACACCTTC.

The DNA of the CDR3 is TGTGCCAGCAGCTTGTGGGGAGGGGGGACAGATACGCAGTATTTT. Translated, it gives CASSLWGGGTDTQYF. The chain joins TRBV5-4 to TRBJ2-3, with D tentatively TRBD2 (7 bases). CDR1 SGHNT and CDR2 YYREEE come from the germline V gene (reference sequence). This CDR3 has 15 amino acids. Between the trimmed V and J ends, which lost 1 base and 3 bases, there was a span of 12 bases.

The gene calls are TRBV7-2 and TRBJ1-1, with 9 bases lining up with TRBD1. Germline lookup yields CDR1 SGHTA and CDR2 FQGNSA. V gave up 5 bases and J gave up 3 bases; unmatched junction bases: 10. The CDR3 sequence is 16 residues long. The CDR3 protein is CASSPGQGVRYTEAFF. As DNA, the CDR3 is TGTGCCAGCAGCCCGGGACAGGGAGTAAGGTACACTGAAGCTTTCTTT.

The CDR3 protein is CASLSSYGYTF. As DNA, the CDR3 is TGTGCCAGCCTATCTAGCTATGGCTACACCTTC. The chain has TRBV13 and TRBJ1-2; D gene ambiguous. The CDR3 length is 11 residues. The germline V and J ends were trimmed by 8 bases and 4 bases, with 8 bases remaining between them. In germline, CDR1 is PRHDT, CDR2 FYEKMQ (reference sequence).

In this sample, this clone turned up once. The chain recombines TRBV6-1 with TRBJ2-6, with 7 bases identical to TRBD2. Germline CDR1 MNHNS, CDR2 SASEGT. The CDR3 runs 16 residues. V trimming: 4 bases; J trimming: 3 bases; junction bases outside the gene matches: 6. The CDR3 DNA follows: TGTGCCAGCAGTGTTGGGGGGGAGTATGGGGCCAACGTCCTGACTTTC. Protein: CASSVGGEYGANVLTF.

This chain links TRBV6-4 with TRBJ1-2, with 10 bases that match TRBD1. There are 15 residues in the CDR3. Germline CDR1 and CDR2: MRHNA and SNTAGT. The trim removed 6 bases at V and 4 bases at J, leaving 8 bases unmatched. The CDR3 sequence is CASRPGTGVIYGYTF. The CDR3 region has the DNA TGTGCCAGCAGGCCCGGGACAGGGGTTATCTATGGCTACACCTTC.

Here the CDR3 reads CASSLGQSSGNTIYF. The CDR3 DNA sequence: TGTGCCAGCAGTTTGGGACAGAGCTCTGGAAACACCATATATTTT. The chain uses TRBV7-2 and TRBJ1-3; 7 bases line up with TRBD1. V was pared by 6 bases and J by 0 bases, with 5 bases of the junction left unmatched. The CDR3 totals 15 residues. CDR1 and CDR2 (germline): SGHTA, FQGNSA.